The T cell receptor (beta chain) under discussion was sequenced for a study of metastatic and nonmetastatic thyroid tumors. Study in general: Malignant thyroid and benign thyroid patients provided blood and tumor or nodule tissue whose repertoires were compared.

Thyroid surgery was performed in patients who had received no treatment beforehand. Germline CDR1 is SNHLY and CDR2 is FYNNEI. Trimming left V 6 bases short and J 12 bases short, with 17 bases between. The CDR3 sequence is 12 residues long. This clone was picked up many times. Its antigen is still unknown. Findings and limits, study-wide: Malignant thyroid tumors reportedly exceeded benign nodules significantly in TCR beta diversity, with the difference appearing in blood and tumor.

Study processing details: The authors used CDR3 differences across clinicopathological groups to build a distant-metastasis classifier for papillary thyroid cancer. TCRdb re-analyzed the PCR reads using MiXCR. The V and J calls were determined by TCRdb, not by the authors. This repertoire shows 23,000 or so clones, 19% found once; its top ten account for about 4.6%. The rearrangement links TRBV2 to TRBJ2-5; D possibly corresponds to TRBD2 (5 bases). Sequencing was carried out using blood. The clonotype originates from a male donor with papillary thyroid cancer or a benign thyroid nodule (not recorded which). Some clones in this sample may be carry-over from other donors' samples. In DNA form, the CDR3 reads TGTGCCAGCAGGCGAGCAGTAGCGTATAAGTACTTC. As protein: CASRRAVAYKYF.